Listed here are 27 T cell receptor beta chains from one sample, sequenced in a study of T cells after yellow fever vaccination. MiXCR, run by TCRdb on the 5' RACE reads, gives a single entry per CDR3 protein. The sample has 300,000 or so distinct CDR3 sequences; roughly 13% are singletons. Sample: CD4+ T cells sorted from PBMCs, taken 45 days after the yellow fever booster vaccination. Every receptor here comes from a man under 40 who received the YFV17D yellow fever vaccine.

This clonotype appeared many times. V and J are TRBV29-1 and TRBJ2-3; TRBD2 matches at 10 bases. J was trimmed by 3 bases and V by 2 bases; bases with no gene match: 5. The CDR3 length is 15 residues. The germline V gene encodes CDR1 SQVTM and CDR2 ANQGSEA. CDR3 in amino acids: CSVEKLAGRTDTQYF. The CDR3 coding sequence is TGCAGCGTTGAAAAACTAGCGGGAAGGACAGATACGCAGTATTTT.

This clonotype turned up a few times. One end of the junction varies from germline; a read error may be responsible. V gene TRBV3-1 combines with J gene TRBJ2-7; D gene unclear. The length of the CDR3 is 16 residues. In germline, CDR1 is LGHDT, CDR2 YNNKEL (reference sequence). CDR3 sequence: CASRQDRNTRTYEQYF. Here the CDR3 DNA reads TGTGCCAGCAGACAAGATCGGAACACGCGGACCTACGAGCAGTACTTC.

This clonotype was seen only a few times. This chain uses TRBV7-2 with TRBJ1-2, with D unclear. The germline CDR1 and CDR2 sequences are SGHTA and FQGNSA. V lost 1 base and J 5 bases, leaving 14 bases between the germline ends. The CDR3 contains 15 residues. The CDR3 bases are TGTGCCAGCAGCTTAGACGGGGTAAAATCGTATGGCTACACCTTC. Its protein is CASSLDGVKSYGYTF. The full variable domain, with the rest looked up from reference TRBV7-2 and TRBJ1-2, is GAGVSQSPSNKVTEKGKDVELRCDPISGHTALYWYRQSLGQGLEFLIYFQGNSAPDKSGLPSDRFSAERTGGSVSTLTIQRTQQEDSAVYLCASSLDGVKSYGYTFGSGTRLTVV.

This clonotype was picked up a small number of times. The chain employs TRBV12-3 or TRBV12-4 and TRBJ2-7, with D possibly TRBD1 on 6 matching bases. This CDR3 region has 12 residues. V lost 9 bases and J lost 4, with 13 bases in between. CDR3: CASATGRYEQYF. The CDR3 bases are TGTGCCAGTGCCACAGGGCGGTACGAGCAGTACTTC.

In its sample, this clonotype was seen a few times. This rearrangement joins TRBV20-1 to TRBJ2-4; D gene ambiguous. The CDR3 consists of 13 residues. Germline CDR1 DFQATT, CDR2 SNEGSKA (reference sequence). V dropped 0 bases and J dropped 4 bases, with 7 bases sitting between them. This CDR3 reads CSAREDRKNIQYF. CDR3 in DNA: TGCAGTGCTAGAGAAGATAGAAAAAACATTCAGTACTTC.

This clonotype has just a few counts. The chain couples TRBV20-1 to TRBJ2-7, with 10 bases fitting TRBD2. Per the germline V gene, CDR1 is DFQATT and CDR2 is SNEGSKA (reference sequence). The CDR3 loop spans 14 amino acids. After removal of 5 bases from V and 0 bases from J, the junction contained 4 bases not matched to a gene. CDR3 nucleotide sequence: TGCAGTGCTTCAACTAGCGGGGACTCCTACGAGCAGTACTTC. Translated, it gives CSASTSGDSYEQYF.

The V gene is TRBV20-1, the J gene TRBJ2-7; 8 bases agree with TRBD1. Germline trimming cut 6 bases from V and 3 bases from J; bases unmatched to any gene: 7. The CDR3 length is 13 residues. Germline CDR1 reads DFQATT; CDR2 reads SNEGSKA (reference sequence). The CDR3 sequence: CSASRTGLYEQYF. DNA for the CDR3: TGCAGTGCGTCCCGGACAGGGCTCTACGAGCAGTACTTC.

J is TRBJ1-5 and V is TRBV7-2, with D possibly being TRBD1 (6 bases). The CDR3 spans 13 residues. The V end was cut by 3 bases, the J end by 5 bases, with 8 bases between. CDR1 and CDR2 (germline): SGHTA, FQGNSA. CDR3 bases: TGTGCCAGCAGCTTCCAGGGGTATCAGCCCCAGCATTTT. It yields the protein CASSFQGYQPQHF. Drawing the rest from reference TRBV7-2 and TRBJ1-5, the complete variable domain is GAGVSQSPSNKVTEKGKDVELRCDPISGHTALYWYRQSLGQGLEFLIYFQGNSAPDKSGLPSDRFSAERTGGSVSTLTIQRTQQEDSAVYLCASSFQGYQPQHFGDGTRLSIL.

Worth noting for this clonotype: One end of the junction does not line up with germline, which may come from a read error. The genes are TRBV29-1 and TRBJ2-1, with TRBD1 identical over 7 bases. The CDR3 spans 11 residues. Germline V gene sequence: CDR1 SQVTM, CDR2 ANQGSEA. CDR3 in amino acids: CWGQNYNEQFF. The CDR3 DNA is TGTTGGGGACAGAACTACAATGAGCAGTTCTTC.

The chain joins TRBV4-3 to TRBJ1-4; 8 nucleotides agree with TRBD1. Trimming at V came to 4 bases and at J to 6 bases, leaving 7 bases not matched to a gene. The germline V gene encodes CDR1 LGHNA and CDR2 YSLEER. This CDR3 has 15 amino acids. The CDR3 loop reads CASSRTPQGDEKLFF. The CDR3 bases are TGCGCCAGCAGCCGGACCCCACAGGGGGATGAAAAACTGTTTTTT.

V gene TRBV6-5 combines with J gene TRBJ2-6; TRBD1 might be the D (5 bases). V lost 3 bases and J lost 1, with 7 bases in between. The CDR3 length is 15 residues. Germline V lookup: CDR1 MNHEY, CDR2 SVGAGI. CDR3: CASSYQGSGANVLTF. The CDR3 DNA is TGTGCCAGCAGTTATCAGGGTTCTGGGGCCAACGTCCTGACTTTC.

V is TRBV20-1 and J is TRBJ1-2; D unresolved. The germline gives CDR1 DFQATT, CDR2 SNEGSKA (reference sequence). CDR3 length: 12 amino acids. The ends were cut back, 3 bases at V and 8 bases at J, with 13 bases in the middle. The CDR3 coding sequence is TGCAGTGCTAGTATATTGGTGAGGGGCTACACCTTC. Amino acids: CSASILVRGYTF.

The rearrangement uses TRBV11-1 and TRBJ2-2; 8 bases fit TRBD2. V was clipped by 5 bases and J by 6 bases; unmatched bases: 5. The CDR3 extends over 14 amino acids. Germline V gene data show CDR1 as SGHAT and CDR2 as FQDESV (reference sequence). CDR3 sequence: CASSRLATAGELFF. The CDR3 DNA sequence: TGTGCCAGCAGCCGACTAGCGACCGCCGGGGAGCTGTTTTTT. The full variable domain, with the rest looked up from reference TRBV11-1 and TRBJ2-2, is EAEVAQSPRYKITEKSQAVAFWCDPISGHATLYWYRQILGQGPELLVQFQDESVVDDSQLPKDRFSAERLKGVDSTLKIQPAELGDSAMYLCASSRLATAGELFFGEGSRLTVL.

The V and J genes are TRBV6-2 or TRBV6-3 and TRBJ1-1; 7 nucleotides line up with TRBD1. CDR1 and CDR2 from the germline V gene are MNHEY and SVGEGT. J was trimmed by 3 bases and V by 2 bases; bases with no gene match: 6. CDR3 length equals 15 residues. In DNA, the CDR3 is TGTGCCAGCAGTTACGGGGGCAGGGGGTACACTGAAGCTTTCTTT. Protein product: CASSYGGRGYTEAFF.

The gene calls are TRBV4-2 and TRBJ2-1; D remains ambiguous. This CDR3 has 13 residues. The ends were cut back, 1 base at V and 6 bases at J, with 7 bases in the middle. Germline assignment: CDR1 LGHNA and CDR2 YNFKEQ. CDR3 nucleotides: TGTGCCAGCAGCCAAGGGTCTATCAATGAGCAGTTCTTC. It yields the protein CASSQGSINEQFF.

This clonotype has more than one count but fewer than ten. The chain uses TRBV20-1 and TRBJ2-3; 9 nucleotides agree with TRBD2. Germline V gene data show CDR1 as DFQATT and CDR2 as SNEGSKA (reference sequence). There are 15 residues in the CDR3. The trim removed 0 bases at V and 1 base at J, leaving 2 bases unmatched. The CDR3 here is CSARDGGRGTDTQYF. CDR3 DNA: TGCAGTGCTAGAGATGGCGGGAGGGGCACAGATACGCAGTATTTT.

V is TRBV5-1 and J is TRBJ2-7, with 8 nucleotides matching TRBD1. This CDR3 is built from 15 residues. Per the germline V gene, CDR1 is SGHRS and CDR2 is YFSETQ. J lost 3 bases, V lost 4 bases, and 9 bases had no gene match. This chain's CDR3 is CASSPGGTGGYEQYF. The CDR3 bases are TGCGCCAGCAGCCCGGGTGGGACAGGAGGCTACGAGCAGTACTTC. Based on the CDR3 plus reference TRBV5-1 and TRBJ2-7, the full variable domain is KAGVTQTPRYLIKTRGQQVTLSCSPISGHRSVSWYQQTPGQGLQFLFEYFSETQRNKGNFPGRFSGRQFSNSRSEMNVSTLELGDSALYLCASSPGGTGGYEQYFGPGTRLTVT.

This clonotype was found a few times. The rearrangement uses TRBV7-8 and TRBJ2-2; 8 nucleotides match TRBD2. The CDR3 has 14 residues. Per germline, CDR1 SGHVS and CDR2 FQNEAQ. V dropped 3 bases and J dropped 6; count of bases not matched to a gene: 3. As DNA, the CDR3 is TGTGCCAGCAGCTTGGGGACTAGTCCCGGGGAGCTGTTTTTT. Translating gives CASSLGTSPGELFF.

This clonotype was found a few times. The chain is built from TRBV28 and TRBJ2-2, with D hard to call. Trimming left V 7 bases short and J 2 bases short, with 8 bases between. Germline-derived CDR1 and CDR2 are MDHEN and SYDVKM. This CDR3 has 13 amino acids. The CDR3 reads CASNEVNTGELFF. In DNA, the CDR3 is TGTGCCAGCAATGAGGTTAACACCGGGGAGCTGTTTTTT.

In its sample, this clonotype was seen many times. This chain links TRBV28 with TRBJ2-1; D remains ambiguous. Trimming took 6 bases from V and 1 from J, leaving 4 bases between them. Germline CDR1 and CDR2: MDHEN and SYDVKM. This CDR3 has 12 residues. The CDR3 region is CASRLSYNEQFF. For the CDR3, the DNA is TGTGCCAGCAGGCTGTCCTACAATGAGCAGTTCTTC.

The chain is built from TRBV12-3 or TRBV12-4 and TRBJ2-7; 7 bases are shared with TRBD2. The V gene end was trimmed by 3 bases and the J gene end by 0 bases; junction bases not matched to a gene: 5. The length of the CDR3 is 15 residues. CDR3 in amino acids: CASSLRAGLSYEQYF. Written as DNA, the CDR3 is TGTGCCAGCAGTTTGCGAGCGGGACTCTCCTACGAGCAGTACTTC.

This chain joins TRBV7-2 and TRBJ1-1; D possibly corresponds to TRBD1 (6 bases). Deletions cut 4 bases from V and 7 bases from J, with 16 bases between. CDR1 and CDR2 from the germline V gene are SGHTA and FQGNSA. This CDR3 comprises 14 residues. CDR3 region: CASSSTRGEGEAFF. The CDR3 DNA is TGTGCCAGCAGCTCCACCAGGGGTGAGGGTGAAGCTTTCTTT.

This clonotype turned up a few times. CDR3 amino acids: CASAEADGRAGTEAFF. The CDR3 DNA is TGTGCCAGCGCCGAAGCCGATGGCAGGGCAGGAACTGAAGCTTTCTTT. V is TRBV6-5 and J is TRBJ1-1, with D maybe TRBD1 (5 bases). The CDR3 covers 16 residues. Trimming removed 8 bases from V and 5 bases from J, with 24 bases in between. Germline-derived CDR1 and CDR2 are MNHEY and SVGAGI.

This clonotype was seen just once. This chain links TRBV20-1 with TRBJ2-2; no clear D gene. Germline-derived CDR1 and CDR2 are DFQATT and SNEGSKA (reference sequence). Deletions cut 0 bases from V and 2 bases from J, with 4 bases between. This CDR3 is 13 amino acids long. CDR3 region: CSARDVNTGELFF. The CDR3 DNA is TGCAGTGCTAGAGATGTTAACACCGGGGAGCTGTTTTTT.

The V and J genes are TRBV12-3 or TRBV12-4 and TRBJ1-1; D remains ambiguous. This CDR3 is built from 14 residues. V was pared by 3 bases and J by 4 bases, with 12 bases between. CDR3: CASSLGGGPTEAFF. The CDR3 region has the DNA TGTGCCAGCAGTTTGGGCGGAGGACCCACTGAAGCTTTCTTT.

There are a few counts of this clonotype. The rearrangement joins TRBV7-2 to TRBJ2-7; 7 nucleotides agree with TRBD2. J lost 9 bases, V lost 3 bases, and 8 bases had no gene match. The CDR3 runs 13 residues. CDR1 and CDR2 (germline): SGHTA, FQGNSA. The CDR3 protein is CASSFPLTGGQYF. As DNA, the CDR3 is TGTGCCAGCAGCTTCCCCCTCACGGGGGGGCAGTACTTC.

V is TRBV3-1 and J is TRBJ2-1, with D uncertain. The CDR3 covers 15 residues. V was pared by 7 bases and J by 0 bases, with 13 bases between. Germline-derived CDR1 and CDR2 are LGHDT and YNNKEL (reference sequence). For the CDR3, the DNA is TGTGCCAGCACCCTAGGCCGGAGCTCCTACAATGAGCAGTTCTTC. Translated: CASTLGRSSYNEQFF.